The 28 T cell receptor beta chains in this list originate from one sample, sequenced in a study of T and B cells in COVID-19 patients. From blood, roughly 250-550 ng of genomic DNA served as TRB template. TRB rearrangements were amplified by multiplex PCR with BIOMED2 TRB-A/B primers. TCRdb re-called the multiplex PCR reads with MiXCR, one entry per CDR3 protein. Of around 3,200 distinct CDR3 sequences in the sample, around 24% are singletons; the top ten hold around a quarter. The sample consisted of blood. These receptors all come from a human donor with active COVID-19.

This clonotype qualifies as medium-sized (0.01 to 0.1%). V and J are TRBV6-2 or TRBV6-3 and TRBJ1-5; D ambiguous. Germline CDR1 MNHEY, CDR2 SVGEGT. This CDR3 has 15 residues. Trimming stripped 4 bases from V and 2 bases from J, with 12 bases between. As DNA, the CDR3 is TGTGCCAGCAGTTCCGGGGTGGAGGGCAATCAGCCCCAGCATTTT. Translated, it gives CASSSGVEGNQPQHF.

Details on this clonotype: This may stem from a read error, because a much larger clone lies one nucleotide away. This sequence joins TRBV18 and TRBJ2-1, with D perhaps matching TRBD2 (5 bases). Germline V gene data show CDR1 as KGHSH and CDR2 as LQKENI. The CDR3 totals 15 residues. Here the CDR3 reads CDSSPRTASGNEQFF. The DNA for the CDR3 is TGTGACAGCTCACCCAGGACGGCTTCGGGGAATGAGCAGTTCTTC.

Here the CDR3 DNA reads TGCGCCAGCAGCTTAGAACGGACGAACACTGAAGCTTTCTTT. Translation: CASSLERTNTEAFF. The V and J genes are TRBV5-1 and TRBJ1-1; D is uncertain. The CDR3 loop spans 14 amino acids. V shed 2 bases and J shed 1 base, with 9 bases lying between them. Germline V gene sequence: CDR1 SGHRS, CDR2 YFSETQ.

This clonotype is medium-sized (0.01 to 0.1%) within its sample. The chain couples TRBV11-3 to TRBJ2-7; D gene ambiguous. Trimming removed 0 bases at V and 2 bases at J, with 8 bases between. This CDR3 region has 14 residues. CDR1 and CDR2 from the germline V gene are SGHNT and YENEEA. CDR3 DNA sequence: TGTGCCAGCAGCTTAGATCCGACGGCCTACGAGCAGTACTTC. This translates into CASSLDPTAYEQYF.

Only a few counts were recorded for this clonotype. The V call is TRBV19, the J call TRBJ2-1, with 7 bases aligning to TRBD1. J lost 7 bases, V lost 4 bases, and 13 bases had no gene match. This CDR3 has 16 amino acids. Per germline, CDR1 LNHDA and CDR2 SQIVND (reference sequence). The CDR3 region is CASSTLGTANGNEQFF. CDR3 sequence (DNA): TGTGCCAGTAGTACCCTCGGGACAGCCAATGGTAATGAGCAGTTCTTC.

This clonotype was observed a few times. The chain has TRBV5-1 and TRBJ1-3; D possibly corresponds to TRBD1 (6 bases). The length of the CDR3 is 15 residues. Germline V gene data show CDR1 as SGHRS and CDR2 as YFSETQ. V was trimmed by 0 bases and J by 4 bases, leaving 11 bases between them. CDR3 DNA: TGCGCCAGCAGCTTGGGGGGGGGGCCAGGAAACACCATATATTTT. It specifies CASSLGGGPGNTIYF.

The chain carries TRBV5-1 and TRBJ2-2; D is ambiguous. CDR3 length equals 15 residues. V dropped 5 bases and J dropped 0 bases, with 11 bases sitting between them. Germline V gives CDR1 SGHRS, CDR2 YFSETQ. The CDR3 region is CASRRNIANTGELFF. The CDR3 DNA reads TGCGCCAGCAGGAGGAATATCGCGAACACCGGGGAGCTGTTTTTT.

This clonotype rates as medium-sized. This chain joins TRBV7-6 and TRBJ2-7; perhaps TRBD1 as D (5 bases). Trimming took 4 bases from V and 0 from J, leaving 7 bases between them. Looked up from germline, CDR1 is SGHVS and CDR2 is FNYEAQ. The CDR3 totals 13 residues. The CDR3 loop reads CASSYDSSYEQYF. The CDR3 nucleotides are TGTGCCAGCAGCTACGACAGCTCCTACGAGCAGTACTTC.

This clonotype was recorded a few times. This chain connects TRBV14 to TRBJ2-1; no firm D call. Germline V gene lookup returns CDR1 SGHDN and CDR2 FVKESK. Between the trimmed V and J ends, which lost 0 bases and 5 bases, there was a span of 8 bases. The CDR3 loop spans 14 amino acids. This CDR3 reads CASSQDLGNNEQFF. CDR3 sequence (DNA): TGTGCCAGCAGCCAAGATTTGGGGAACAATGAGCAGTTCTTC.

The sample holds a few counts of this clonotype. The gene calls are TRBV7-9 and TRBJ1-4; D is ambiguous. The germline V and J ends were trimmed by 5 bases and 5 bases, with 15 bases remaining between them. CDR3 size: 15 residues. Germline assignment: CDR1 SEHNR and CDR2 FQNEAQ (reference sequence). In DNA, the CDR3 is TGTGCCAGCAGCCGGACTGCCACCCTAAATGAAAAACTGTTTTTT. Translated: CASSRTATLNEKLFF.

The chain links TRBV6-4 to TRBJ2-2; a possible D gene is TRBD2 (5 bases). The CDR3 sequence is 10 residues long. Germline lookup yields CDR1 MRHNA and CDR2 SNTAGT. V gave up 8 bases and J gave up 7 bases, with 5 bases separating them. The CDR3 sequence: CASRDGELFF. Here the CDR3 DNA reads TGTGCCAGCCGGGACGGGGAGCTGTTTTTT.

In its sample, this clonotype is medium-sized. The J gene is TRBJ2-3, the V gene TRBV12-3 or TRBV12-4, with 7 bases matching TRBD1. The CDR3 spans 15 residues. V lost 6 bases and J lost 0; bases outside the gene matches: 6. This chain's CDR3 is CASSRYRGSTDTQYF. In DNA, the CDR3 is TGTGCCAGCAGCCGCTACAGGGGTAGCACAGATACGCAGTATTTT.

This clonotype has only a few counts. The V call is TRBV5-1, the J call TRBJ2-5, with TRBD1 as a possible D gene (5 bases). The CDR3 contains 15 residues. Trimming took off 4 bases at V and 3 bases at J, with 16 bases between the two ends. Germline loops: CDR1 SGHRS, CDR2 YFSETQ. The CDR3 protein is CASSETSRDEETQYF. The DNA of the CDR3 is TGCGCCAGCAGCGAGACCAGCAGGGATGAAGAGACCCAGTACTTC. Variable domain in full (rest from reference TRBV5-1 and TRBJ2-5): KAGVTQTPRYLIKTRGQQVTLSCSPISGHRSVSWYQQTPGQGLQFLFEYFSETQRNKGNFPGRFSGRQFSNSRSEMNVSTLELGDSALYLCASSETSRDEETQYFGPGTRLLVL.

This clonotype occurred many times. This rearrangement joins TRBV6-4 to TRBJ1-5; D gene unclear. Trimming cost V 4 bases and J 4 bases, with 8 bases left between them. This CDR3 is built from 13 residues. In germline, CDR1 is MRHNA, CDR2 SNTAGT. As DNA, the CDR3 is TGTGCCAGCAGTGCACAGCAGAATCAGCCCCAGCATTTT. It codes for CASSAQQNQPQHF.

This clonotype has only one observation. The V and J genes are TRBV5-4 and TRBJ2-2; a possible D gene is TRBD2 (6 bases). Germline CDR1 SGHNT, CDR2 YYREEE (reference sequence). V gave up 4 bases and J gave up 3 bases, with 10 bases separating them. This CDR3 is built from 14 residues. The CDR3: CASSGDSDTGELFF. CDR3 nucleotides: TGTGCCAGCAGCGGGGACTCCGACACCGGGGAGCTGTTTTTT.

This clonotype was recorded at least ten times. The V call is TRBV6-1, the J call TRBJ1-5, with a weak D call TRBD1 (6 bases). The length of the CDR3 is 13 residues. Looked up from germline, CDR1 is MNHNS and CDR2 is SASEGT. V lost 6 bases and J lost 1, with 7 bases in between. CDR3 region: CASRDRSNQPQHF. CDR3 sequence (DNA): TGTGCCAGCAGAGACAGGAGCAATCAGCCCCAGCATTTT.

Within the sample, this clonotype is medium-sized (0.01 to 0.1%). The rearrangement uses TRBV6-6 and TRBJ1-3; no clear D gene. Germline assignment: CDR1 MNHNY and CDR2 SVGAGI (reference sequence). V was shortened by 11 bases and J by 0 bases, with 11 bases between the two germline ends. This CDR3 is 13 amino acids long. The CDR3 DNA reads TGTGCCCACAAGCGGCGCTCTGGAAACACCATATATTTT. The encoded protein is CAHKRRSGNTIYF.

This clonotype was counted between two and nine times. The chain links TRBV10-2 to TRBJ2-2, with 7 bases that match TRBD1. Germline V gene sequence: CDR1 WSHSY, CDR2 SAAADI. This CDR3 has 17 amino acids. The J segment lost 1 base and the V segment lost 10 bases, leaving 15 bases of the junction unmatched. CDR3 bases: TGCGCCACCAACAAAAGAGGGGCAGGGGGGAACACCGGGGAGCTGTTTTTT. Encoded protein: CATNKRGAGGNTGELFF.

This clonotype is large within its sample. The rearrangement links TRBV19 to TRBJ2-7; 8 bases map to TRBD1. The CDR3 covers 16 residues. Per the germline V gene, CDR1 is LNHDA and CDR2 is SQIVND (reference sequence). V dropped 3 bases and J dropped 2; count of bases not matched to a gene: 9. The CDR3 reads CASSISDRDGTYEQYF. The DNA of the CDR3 is TGTGCCAGTAGTATCTCGGACAGGGATGGTACCTACGAGCAGTACTTC.

CDR3 bases: TGTGCCACCAGCAGAGATCCCACAGGACAGGGGGCGGCACCCCTCCACTTT. Encoded protein: CATSRDPTGQGAAPLHF. The chain joins TRBV15 to TRBJ1-6, with 11 bases fitting TRBD1. CDR3 length equals 17 residues. After removal of 0 bases from V and 11 bases from J, the junction contained 9 bases not matched to a gene. Germline CDR1 reads LNHNV; CDR2 reads YYDKDF (reference sequence).

V gene TRBV12-3 or TRBV12-4 combines with J gene TRBJ2-1, with D possibly matching TRBD2 (5 bases). The V end lost 5 bases, the J end lost 5 bases, and 13 bases lay between the germline ends. This CDR3 has 14 amino acids. CDR3 sequence: CASSNGNSHNEQFF. CDR3 DNA: TGTGCCAGCAGTAACGGGAACAGCCACAATGAGCAGTTCTTC.

The chain employs TRBV5-6 and TRBJ2-1, with 10 positions matching TRBD2. CDR1 is SGHDT, CDR2 YYEEEE, per germline. Trimming at V came to 2 bases and at J to 9 bases, leaving 5 bases not matched to a gene. The CDR3 runs to 14 residues. The CDR3 DNA is TGTGCCAGCAGCTTCGAGCGGGGGGGCTTTGAGCAGTTCTTC. Amino acid sequence: CASSFERGGFEQFF. Drawing the rest from reference TRBV5-6 and TRBJ2-1, the complete variable domain is DAGVTQSPTHLIKTRGQQVTLRCSPKSGHDTVSWYQQALGQGPQFIFQYYEEEERQRGNFPDRFSGHQFPNYSSELNVNALLLGDSALYLCASSFERGGFEQFFGPGTRLTVL.

This clonotype is medium-sized within its sample. The J gene is TRBJ2-7, the V gene TRBV7-9; 7 nucleotides line up with TRBD2. Germline trimming cut 3 bases from V and 0 bases from J; bases unmatched to any gene: 5. This CDR3 has 15 amino acids. CDR1 SEHNR and CDR2 FQNEAQ come from the germline V gene (reference sequence). This CDR3 is CASSFRDYGSYEQYF. The CDR3 nucleotides are TGTGCCAGCAGCTTCCGGGACTACGGCTCCTACGAGCAGTACTTC.

The chain carries TRBV5-1 and TRBJ1-4, with D perhaps TRBD1 (6 bases). V gave up 4 bases and J gave up 2 bases, with 12 bases separating them. This CDR3 contains 15 residues. The germline V gene encodes CDR1 SGHRS and CDR2 YFSETQ. The CDR3 coding sequence is TGCGCCAGCAGCCCGGGGGCCGGGACTAATGAAAAACTGTTTTTT. This translates into CASSPGAGTNEKLFF.

V and J are TRBV11-2 and TRBJ2-3, with TRBD1 identical over 10 bases. This CDR3 spans 15 amino acids. With 5 bases clipped from V and 5 bases from J, the junction kept 7 bases outside the gene matches. Germline V gives CDR1 SGHAT, CDR2 FQNNGV. CDR3 DNA sequence: TGTGCCAGCAGCCTTACCGGGACAGGGGAAGATACGCAGTATTTT. Translation gives CASSLTGTGEDTQYF.

Relative to its sample, this clonotype is medium-sized. The CDR3 nucleotides read TGTGCCAGCAGTCGAGCAGGGGGCTCTGGCTACACCTTC. Amino acids: CASSRAGGSGYTF. The rearrangement links TRBV27 to TRBJ1-2; 8 nucleotides align to TRBD1. V was pared by 5 bases and J by 7 bases, with 6 bases of the junction left unmatched. Per the germline V gene, CDR1 is MNHEY and CDR2 is SMNVEV (reference sequence). The CDR3 runs 13 residues.

This clonotype is termed medium-sized (0.01 to 0.1%). The chain combines TRBV19 with TRBJ1-6; the D gene is possibly TRBD1 (5 bases). Germline assignment: CDR1 LNHDA and CDR2 SQIVND (reference sequence). Trimming took off 5 bases at V and 0 bases at J, with 11 bases between the two ends. CDR3 length: 16 amino acids. The CDR3 reads CASSPRQSSYNSPLHF. DNA for the CDR3: TGTGCCAGTAGTCCCCGACAGAGCTCCTATAATTCACCCCTCCACTTT.

This clonotype is medium-sized in the sample. This chain uses TRBV6-5 with TRBJ2-3, with D possibly TRBD2 on 5 matching bases. CDR1 is MNHEY and CDR2 is SVGAGI in the germline V gene. V lost 7 bases to trimming and J lost 6 bases, with 17 bases between them. The CDR3 loop spans 14 amino acids. CDR3 amino acids: CASNYKSAADTQYF. CDR3 nucleotide sequence: TGTGCCAGCAACTATAAATCAGCGGCGGATACGCAGTATTTT.